This TCR beta chain was recorded in a study of cytomegalovirus exposure and HLA in healthy donors. Germline CDR1 reads MGHRA; CDR2 reads YSYEKL. V lost 1 base to trimming and J lost 1 base, with 8 bases between them. CDR3 length: 14 amino acids. Primers: 60 Vbeta forward and 13 Jbeta reverse. Produced via immunoSEQ multiplex PCR; TCRdb's table is partial and in-frame only. The sample lists about 130,000 clones, 80% occurring once. This clone was observed a single time. The rearrangement joins TRBV4-1 to TRBJ2-7; D gene ambiguous. Specimen: PBMCs. The sequence came from a woman between 40 and 55 years old in good health and CMV-seronegative. In DNA, the CDR3 is TGCGCCAGCAGCCAAGGCCTAGGATCCTACGAGCAGTACTTC. Its translation is CASSQGLGSYEQYF.